This TCR beta chain stems from a study of T cells in tumors after PD-1 blockade. Study-level points and caveats: About 41% of tumor TCR clonotypes were also found in blood.

Comments on this clone: The antigen is unknown.

The CDR3 is made up of 15 amino acids. CDR1 is SEHNR and CDR2 is FQNEAQ in the germline V gene (reference sequence). V shed 4 bases and J 0 bases; nucleotides not matched to a gene: 5. The method was immunoSEQ multiplex PCR; TCRdb's version includes in-frame clones alone and lacks a portion of them. The repertoire holds some 48,000 clones, with 79% as singletons. The receptor was derived from a human donor with basal cell carcinoma. Sequenced here: PBMCs, sampled before anti-PD-1 treatment. The chain links TRBV7-9 to TRBJ2-5, with 7 positions matching TRBD1. DNA for the CDR3: TGTGCCAGCAGCTCCGGACAGGCGTACCAAGAGACCCAGTACTTC. Translating it yields CASSSGQAYQETQYF.